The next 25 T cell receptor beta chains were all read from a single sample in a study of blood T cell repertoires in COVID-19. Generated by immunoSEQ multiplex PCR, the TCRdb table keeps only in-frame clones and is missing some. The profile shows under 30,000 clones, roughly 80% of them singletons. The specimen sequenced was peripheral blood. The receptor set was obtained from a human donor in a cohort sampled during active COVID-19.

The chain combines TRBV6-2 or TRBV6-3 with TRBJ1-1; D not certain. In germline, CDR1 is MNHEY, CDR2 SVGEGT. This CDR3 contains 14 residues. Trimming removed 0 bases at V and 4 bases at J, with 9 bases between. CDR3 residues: CASSYSTGFTEAFF. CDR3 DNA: TGTGCCAGCAGTTACTCGACGGGTTTCACTGAAGCTTTCTTT.

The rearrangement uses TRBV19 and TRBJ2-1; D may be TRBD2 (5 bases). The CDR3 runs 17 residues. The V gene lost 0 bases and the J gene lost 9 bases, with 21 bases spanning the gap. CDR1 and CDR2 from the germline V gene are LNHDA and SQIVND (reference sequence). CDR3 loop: CASSIDSVTTLVAEQFF. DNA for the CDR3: TGTGCCAGTAGTATAGACTCAGTCACTACACTAGTGGCTGAGCAGTTCTTC.

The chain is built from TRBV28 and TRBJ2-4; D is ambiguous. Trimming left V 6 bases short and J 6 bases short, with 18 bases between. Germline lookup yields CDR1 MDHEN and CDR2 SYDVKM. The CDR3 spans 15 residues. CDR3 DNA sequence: TGTGCCAGCAGACTCTCTAGTATAGTAGGAAACATTCAGTACTTC. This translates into CASRLSSIVGNIQYF. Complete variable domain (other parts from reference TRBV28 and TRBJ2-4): DVKVTQSSRYLVKRTGEKVFLECVQDMDHENMFWYRQDPGLGLRLIYFSYDVKMKEKGDIPEGYSVSREKKERFSLILESASTNQTSMYLCASRLSSIVGNIQYFGAGTRLSVL.

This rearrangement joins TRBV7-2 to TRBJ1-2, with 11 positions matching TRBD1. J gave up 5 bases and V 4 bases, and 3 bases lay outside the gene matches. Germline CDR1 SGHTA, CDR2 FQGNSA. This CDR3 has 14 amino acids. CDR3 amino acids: CASSSDRGPYGYTF. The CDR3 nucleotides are TGTGCCAGCAGCTCGGACAGGGGGCCGTATGGCTACACCTTC.

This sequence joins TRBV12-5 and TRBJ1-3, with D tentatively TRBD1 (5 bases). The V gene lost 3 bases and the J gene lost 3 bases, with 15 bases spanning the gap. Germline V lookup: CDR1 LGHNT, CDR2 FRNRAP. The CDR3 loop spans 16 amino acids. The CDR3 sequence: CASGFVPGIGGNTIYF. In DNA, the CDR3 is TGTGCTAGTGGTTTTGTACCAGGGATCGGTGGAAACACCATATATTTT.

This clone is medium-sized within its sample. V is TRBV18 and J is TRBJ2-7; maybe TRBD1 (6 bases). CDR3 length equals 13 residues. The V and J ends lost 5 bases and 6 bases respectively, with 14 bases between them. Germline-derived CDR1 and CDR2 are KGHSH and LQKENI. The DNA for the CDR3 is TGTGCCAGCTCATCAGGGGCCACCTCCGAGCAGTACTTC. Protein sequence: CASSSGATSEQYF.

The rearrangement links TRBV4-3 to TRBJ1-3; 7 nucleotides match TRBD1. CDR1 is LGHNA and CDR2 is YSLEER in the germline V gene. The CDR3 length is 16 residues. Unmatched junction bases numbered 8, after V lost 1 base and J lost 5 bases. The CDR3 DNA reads TGCGCCAGCAGCCAAGGAAGAGACAGGGCTAGAAACACCATATATTTT. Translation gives CASSQGRDRARNTIYF.

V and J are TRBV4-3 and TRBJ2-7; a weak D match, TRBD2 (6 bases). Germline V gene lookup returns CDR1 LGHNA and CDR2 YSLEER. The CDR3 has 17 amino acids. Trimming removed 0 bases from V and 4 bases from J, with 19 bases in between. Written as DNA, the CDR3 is TGCGCCAGCAGCCAAGATCGGTCGGGGGTTTTAGGGTACGAGCAGTACTTC. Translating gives CASSQDRSGVLGYEQYF.

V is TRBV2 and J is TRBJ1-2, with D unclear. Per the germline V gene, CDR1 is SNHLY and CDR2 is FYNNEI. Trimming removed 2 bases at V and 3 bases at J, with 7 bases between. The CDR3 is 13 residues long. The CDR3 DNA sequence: TGTGCCAGCAGTGAATTTGCAGACTATGGCTACACCTTC. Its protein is CASSEFADYGYTF.

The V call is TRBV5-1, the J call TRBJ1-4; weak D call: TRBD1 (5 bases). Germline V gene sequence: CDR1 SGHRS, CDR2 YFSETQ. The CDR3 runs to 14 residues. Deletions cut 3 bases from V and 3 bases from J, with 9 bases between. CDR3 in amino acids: CASSYGGSNEKLFF. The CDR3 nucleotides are TGCGCCAGCAGCTACGGGGGATCTAATGAAAAACTGTTTTTT.

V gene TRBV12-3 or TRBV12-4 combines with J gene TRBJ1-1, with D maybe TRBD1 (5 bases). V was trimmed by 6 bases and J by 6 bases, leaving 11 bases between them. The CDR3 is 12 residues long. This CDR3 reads CASRGRGAEAFF. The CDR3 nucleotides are TGTGCCAGCAGAGGGAGGGGTGCTGAAGCTTTCTTT.

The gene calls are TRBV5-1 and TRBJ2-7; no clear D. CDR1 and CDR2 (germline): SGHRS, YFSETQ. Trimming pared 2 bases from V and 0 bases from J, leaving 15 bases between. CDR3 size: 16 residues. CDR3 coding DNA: TGCGCCAGCAGCTTAACATCAGGTTCCCGCTCCTACGAGCAGTACTTC. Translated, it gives CASSLTSGSRSYEQYF.

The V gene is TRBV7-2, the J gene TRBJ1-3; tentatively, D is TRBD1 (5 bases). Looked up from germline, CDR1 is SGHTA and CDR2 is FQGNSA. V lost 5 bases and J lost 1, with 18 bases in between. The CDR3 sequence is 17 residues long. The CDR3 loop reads CASSAVGGFGSGNTIYF. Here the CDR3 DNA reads TGTGCCAGCAGCGCCGTGGGGGGGTTTGGGTCTGGAAACACCATATATTTT.

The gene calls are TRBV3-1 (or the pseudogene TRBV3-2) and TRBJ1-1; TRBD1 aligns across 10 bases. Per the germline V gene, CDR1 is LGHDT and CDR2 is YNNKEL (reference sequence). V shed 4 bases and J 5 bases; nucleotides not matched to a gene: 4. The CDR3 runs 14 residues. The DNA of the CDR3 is TGTGCCAGCAGCCCGACAGGGGGCGGGACTGAAGCTTTCTTT. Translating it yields CASSPTGGGTEAFF.

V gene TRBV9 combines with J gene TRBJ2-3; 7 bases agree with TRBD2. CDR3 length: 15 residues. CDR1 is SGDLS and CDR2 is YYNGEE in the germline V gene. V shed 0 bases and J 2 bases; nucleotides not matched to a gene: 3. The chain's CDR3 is CASSVAGGFTDTQYF. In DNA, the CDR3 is TGTGCCAGCAGCGTAGCGGGGGGTTTCACAGATACGCAGTATTTT.

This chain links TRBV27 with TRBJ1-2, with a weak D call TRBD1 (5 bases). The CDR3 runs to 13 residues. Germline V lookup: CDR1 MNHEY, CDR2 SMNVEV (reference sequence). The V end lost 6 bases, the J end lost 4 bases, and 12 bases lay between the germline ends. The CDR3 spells CASRKDTAYGYTF. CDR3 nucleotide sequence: TGTGCCAGCAGGAAGGACACAGCCTATGGCTACACCTTC.

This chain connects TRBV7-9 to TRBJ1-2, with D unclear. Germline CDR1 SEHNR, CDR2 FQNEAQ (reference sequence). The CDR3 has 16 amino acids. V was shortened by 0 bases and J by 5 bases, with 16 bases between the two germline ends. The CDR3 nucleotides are TGTGCCAGCAGCTTAGCCCCTGGTTCTACCGGTTATGGCTACACCTTC. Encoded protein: CASSLAPGSTGYGYTF.

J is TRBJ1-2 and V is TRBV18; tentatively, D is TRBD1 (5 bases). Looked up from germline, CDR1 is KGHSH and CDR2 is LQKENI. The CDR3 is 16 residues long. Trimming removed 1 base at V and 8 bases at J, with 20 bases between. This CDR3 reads CASSPRGTPPEGGYTF. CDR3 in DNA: TGTGCCAGCTCACCACGAGGGACTCCCCCGGAAGGGGGCTACACCTTC.

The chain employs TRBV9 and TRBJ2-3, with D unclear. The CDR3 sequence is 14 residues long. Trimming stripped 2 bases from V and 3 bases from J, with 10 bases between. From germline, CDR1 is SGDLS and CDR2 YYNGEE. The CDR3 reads CASSVSGPTDTQYF. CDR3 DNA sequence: TGTGCCAGCAGCGTCTCTGGGCCGACAGATACGCAGTATTTT. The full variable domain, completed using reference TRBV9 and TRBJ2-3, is DSGVTQTPKHLITATGQRVTLRCSPRSGDLSVYWYQQSLDQGLQFLIQYYNGEERAKGNILERFSAQQFPDLHSELNLSSLELGDSALYFCASSVSGPTDTQYFGPGTRLTVL.

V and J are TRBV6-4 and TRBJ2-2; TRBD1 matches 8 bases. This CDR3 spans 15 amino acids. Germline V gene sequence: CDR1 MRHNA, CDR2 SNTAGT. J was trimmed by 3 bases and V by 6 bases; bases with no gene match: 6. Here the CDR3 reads CASRETGVDTGELFF. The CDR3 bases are TGTGCCAGCAGGGAGACAGGGGTGGACACCGGGGAGCTGTTTTTT.

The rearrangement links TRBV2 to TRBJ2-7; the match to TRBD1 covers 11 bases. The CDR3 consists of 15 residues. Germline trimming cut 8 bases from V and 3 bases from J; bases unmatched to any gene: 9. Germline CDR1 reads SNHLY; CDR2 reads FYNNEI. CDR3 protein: CASHPPGQGDYEQYF. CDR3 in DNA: TGTGCCAGCCACCCCCCGGGACAGGGGGACTACGAGCAGTACTTC.

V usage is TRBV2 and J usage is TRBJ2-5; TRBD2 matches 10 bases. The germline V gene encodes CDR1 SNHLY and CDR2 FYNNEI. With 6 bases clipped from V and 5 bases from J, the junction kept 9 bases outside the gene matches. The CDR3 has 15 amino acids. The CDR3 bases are TGTGCCAGCAGGGAGCCAGCGGGGGGGTGGGAGACCCAGTACTTC. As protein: CASREPAGGWETQYF.

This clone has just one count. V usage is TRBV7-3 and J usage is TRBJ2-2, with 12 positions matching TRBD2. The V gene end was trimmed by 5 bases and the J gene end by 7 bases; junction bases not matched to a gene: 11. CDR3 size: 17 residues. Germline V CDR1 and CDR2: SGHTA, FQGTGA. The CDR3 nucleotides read TGTGCCAGCAGCCTAATCCCACTAGCGGGAGGTAGCGGGGAGCTGTTTTTT. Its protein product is CASSLIPLAGGSGELFF.

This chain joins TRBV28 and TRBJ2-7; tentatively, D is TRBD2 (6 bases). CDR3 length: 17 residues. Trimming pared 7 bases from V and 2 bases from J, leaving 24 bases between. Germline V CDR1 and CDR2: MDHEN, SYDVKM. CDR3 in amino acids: CASTQGGRGLPTYEQYF. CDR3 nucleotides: TGTGCCAGCACCCAGGGTGGAAGGGGACTCCCAACCTACGAGCAGTACTTC.

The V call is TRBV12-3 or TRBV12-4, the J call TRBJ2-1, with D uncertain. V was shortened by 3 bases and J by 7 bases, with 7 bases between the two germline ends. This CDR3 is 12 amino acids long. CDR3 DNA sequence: TGTGCCAGCAGTTTGGTCGGGAATGAGCAGTTCTTC. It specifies CASSLVGNEQFF.